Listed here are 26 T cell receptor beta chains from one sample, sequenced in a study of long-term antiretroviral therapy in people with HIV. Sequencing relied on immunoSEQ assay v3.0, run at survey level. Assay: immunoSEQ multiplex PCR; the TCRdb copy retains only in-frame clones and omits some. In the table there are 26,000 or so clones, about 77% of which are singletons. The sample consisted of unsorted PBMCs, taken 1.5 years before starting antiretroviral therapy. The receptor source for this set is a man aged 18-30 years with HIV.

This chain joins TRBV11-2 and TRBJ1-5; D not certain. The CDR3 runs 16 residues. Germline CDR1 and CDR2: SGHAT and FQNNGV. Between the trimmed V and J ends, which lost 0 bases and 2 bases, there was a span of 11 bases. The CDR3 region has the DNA TGTGCCAGCAGCTTAGACTCCTCCCACGGCAATCAGCCCCAGCATTTT. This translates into CASSLDSSHGNQPQHF. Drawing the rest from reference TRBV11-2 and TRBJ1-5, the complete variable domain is EAGVAQSPRYKIIEKRQSVAFWCNPISGHATLYWYQQILGQGPKLLIQFQNNGVVDDSQLPKDRFSAERLKGVDSTLKIQPAKLEDSAVYLCASSLDSSHGNQPQHFGDGTRLSIL.

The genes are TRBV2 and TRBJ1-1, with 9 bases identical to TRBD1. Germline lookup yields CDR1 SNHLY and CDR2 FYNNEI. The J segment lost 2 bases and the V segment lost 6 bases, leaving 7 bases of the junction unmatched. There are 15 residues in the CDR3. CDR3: CASRTGQGINTEAFF. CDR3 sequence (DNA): TGTGCCAGCAGAACGGGACAGGGCATCAACACTGAAGCTTTCTTT.

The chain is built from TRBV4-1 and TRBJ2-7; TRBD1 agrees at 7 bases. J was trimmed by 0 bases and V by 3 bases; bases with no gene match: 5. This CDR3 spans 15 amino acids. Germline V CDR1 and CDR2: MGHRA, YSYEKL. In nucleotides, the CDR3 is TGCGCCAGCAGCCATGCCTGGGACAGCTCCTACGAGCAGTACTTC. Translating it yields CASSHAWDSSYEQYF.

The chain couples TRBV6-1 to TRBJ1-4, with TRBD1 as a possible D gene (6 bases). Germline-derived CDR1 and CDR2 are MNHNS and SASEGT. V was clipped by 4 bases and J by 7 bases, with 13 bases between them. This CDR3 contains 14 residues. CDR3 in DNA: TGTGCCAGCAGTGTTAACCCCAGGGGTGAAAAACTGTTTTTT. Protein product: CASSVNPRGEKLFF.

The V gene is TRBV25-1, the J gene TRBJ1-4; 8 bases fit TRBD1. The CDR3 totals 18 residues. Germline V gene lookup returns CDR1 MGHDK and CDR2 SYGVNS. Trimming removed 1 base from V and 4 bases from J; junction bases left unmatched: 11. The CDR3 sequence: CASSEFGDRGDGNEKLFF. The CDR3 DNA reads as TGTGCCAGCAGTGAATTTGGCGACAGGGGAGACGGTAATGAAAAACTGTTTTTT.

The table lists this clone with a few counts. The CDR3 DNA reads as TGTGCCACTAAAGTAAGGAGTTCTGAAGCTTTCTTT. It encodes CATKVRSSEAFF. This chain joins TRBV2 and TRBJ1-1; D uncertain. The germline CDR1 and CDR2 sequences are SNHLY and FYNNEI. Trimming cost V 10 bases and J 6 bases, with 15 bases left between them. The CDR3 runs to 12 residues.

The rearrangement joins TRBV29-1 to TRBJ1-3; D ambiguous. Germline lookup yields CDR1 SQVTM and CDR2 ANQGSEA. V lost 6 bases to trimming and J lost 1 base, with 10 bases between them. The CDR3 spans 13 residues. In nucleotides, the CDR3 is TGCAGCGTCGAATGGAATTCTGGAAACACCATATATTTT. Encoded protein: CSVEWNSGNTIYF.

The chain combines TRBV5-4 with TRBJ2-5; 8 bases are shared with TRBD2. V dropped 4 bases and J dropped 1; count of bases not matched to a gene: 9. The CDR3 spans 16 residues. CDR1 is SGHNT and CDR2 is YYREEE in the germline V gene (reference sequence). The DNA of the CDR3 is TGTGCCAGCAGCCCACGAACGGGGGGGCCCCAAGAGACCCAGTACTTC. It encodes CASSPRTGGPQETQYF.

CDR3 protein: CASSLVGTSGGTQYF. The CDR3, as DNA: TGTGCCAGCAGCTTGGTTGGGACTAGCGGGGGTACGCAGTATTTT. The chain uses TRBV5-5 and TRBJ2-3; 14 positions match TRBD2. V dropped 0 bases and J dropped 8; count of bases not matched to a gene: 2. This CDR3 is built from 15 residues. CDR1 is SGHKS, CDR2 YYEKEE, per germline (reference sequence).

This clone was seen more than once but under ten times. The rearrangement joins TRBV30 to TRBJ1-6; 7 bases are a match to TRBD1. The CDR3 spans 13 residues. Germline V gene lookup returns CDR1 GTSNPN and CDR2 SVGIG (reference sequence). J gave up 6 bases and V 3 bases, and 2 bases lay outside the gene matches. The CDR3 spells CAWSRDSNSPLHF. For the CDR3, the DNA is TGTGCCTGGAGCCGGGACAGTAATTCACCCCTCCACTTT.

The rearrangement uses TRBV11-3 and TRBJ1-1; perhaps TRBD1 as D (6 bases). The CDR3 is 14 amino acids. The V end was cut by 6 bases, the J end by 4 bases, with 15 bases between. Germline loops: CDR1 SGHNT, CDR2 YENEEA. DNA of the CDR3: TGTGCCAGCAGATACGAACAGGGTACCACTGAAGCTTTCTTT. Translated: CASRYEQGTTEAFF.

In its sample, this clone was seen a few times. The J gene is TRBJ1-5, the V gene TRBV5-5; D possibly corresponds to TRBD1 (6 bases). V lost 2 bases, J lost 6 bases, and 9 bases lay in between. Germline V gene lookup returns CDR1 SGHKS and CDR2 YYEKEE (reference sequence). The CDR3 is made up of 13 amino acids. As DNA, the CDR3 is TGTGCCAGCAGCTTCGAGGGGGGTCAGCCCCAGCATTTT. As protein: CASSFEGGQPQHF.

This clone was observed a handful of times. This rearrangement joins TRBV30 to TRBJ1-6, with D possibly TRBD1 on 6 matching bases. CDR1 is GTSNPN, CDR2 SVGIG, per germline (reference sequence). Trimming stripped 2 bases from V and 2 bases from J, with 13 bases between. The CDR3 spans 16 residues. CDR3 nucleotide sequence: TGTGCCTGGAGTTTTCGGGGGGCCACCTATAATTCACCCCTCCACTTT. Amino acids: CAWSFRGATYNSPLHF.

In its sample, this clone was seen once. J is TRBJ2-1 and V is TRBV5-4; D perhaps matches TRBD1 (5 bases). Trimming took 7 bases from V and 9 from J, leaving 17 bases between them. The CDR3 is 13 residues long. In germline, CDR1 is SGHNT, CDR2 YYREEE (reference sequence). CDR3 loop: CASGAQSTREQFF. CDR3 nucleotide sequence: TGTGCCAGCGGGGCTCAGTCGACGCGTGAGCAGTTCTTC.

The CDR3 reads CASSYRGQNTEAFF. The DNA for the CDR3 is TGTGCCAGCAGTTACAGGGGGCAGAACACTGAAGCTTTCTTT. The rearrangement links TRBV6-5 to TRBJ1-1, with 7 nucleotides matching TRBD1. The CDR3 runs 14 residues. The J segment lost 1 base and the V segment lost 2 bases, leaving 1 base of the junction unmatched. Germline CDR1 MNHEY, CDR2 SVGAGI.

The chain's CDR3 is CASSLQGVGYTF. The CDR3 coding sequence is TGTGCCAGCAGCTTACAGGGGGTTGGCTACACCTTC. This chain uses TRBV28 with TRBJ1-2, with 8 bases identical to TRBD1. V lost 6 bases to trimming and J lost 7 bases; unmatched junction nucleotides: 4. Germline CDR1 MDHEN, CDR2 SYDVKM. This CDR3 region has 12 residues.

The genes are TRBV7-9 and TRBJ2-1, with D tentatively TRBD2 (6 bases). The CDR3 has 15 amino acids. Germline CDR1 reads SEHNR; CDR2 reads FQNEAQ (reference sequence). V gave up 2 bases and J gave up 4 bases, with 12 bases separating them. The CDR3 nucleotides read TGTGCCAGCAGCTTAATGGCTAGCGAGTACAATGAGCAGTTCTTC. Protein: CASSLMASEYNEQFF.

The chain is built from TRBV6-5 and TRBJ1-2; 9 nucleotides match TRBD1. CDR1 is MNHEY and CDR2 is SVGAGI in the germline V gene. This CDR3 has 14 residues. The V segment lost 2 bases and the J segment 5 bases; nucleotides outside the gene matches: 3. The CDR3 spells CASSYQGTGYGYTF. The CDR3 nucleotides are TGTGCCAGCAGTTACCAGGGGACAGGGTATGGCTACACCTTC.

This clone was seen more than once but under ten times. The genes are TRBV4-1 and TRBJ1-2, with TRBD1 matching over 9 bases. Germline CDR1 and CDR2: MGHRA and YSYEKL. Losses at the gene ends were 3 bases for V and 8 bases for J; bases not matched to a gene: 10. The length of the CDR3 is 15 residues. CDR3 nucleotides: TGCGCCAGCAGCCACGAACCGGGACAGGGAGACGGCTACACCTTC. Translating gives CASSHEPGQGDGYTF.

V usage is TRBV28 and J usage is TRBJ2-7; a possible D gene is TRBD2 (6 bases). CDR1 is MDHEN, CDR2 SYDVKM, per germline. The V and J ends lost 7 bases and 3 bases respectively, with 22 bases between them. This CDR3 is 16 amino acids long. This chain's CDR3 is CASTYSPSGTFYEQYF. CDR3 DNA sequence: TGTGCCAGCACCTACTCTCCTTCCGGGACTTTCTACGAGCAGTACTTC. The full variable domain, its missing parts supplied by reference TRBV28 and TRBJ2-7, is DVKVTQSSRYLVKRTGEKVFLECVQDMDHENMFWYRQDPGLGLRLIYFSYDVKMKEKGDIPEGYSVSREKKERFSLILESASTNQTSMYLCASTYSPSGTFYEQYFGPGTRLTVT.

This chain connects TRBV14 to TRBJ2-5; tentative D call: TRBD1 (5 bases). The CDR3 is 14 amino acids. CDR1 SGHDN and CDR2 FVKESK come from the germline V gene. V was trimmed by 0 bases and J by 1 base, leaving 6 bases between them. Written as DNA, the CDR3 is TGTGCCAGCAGCCAAGACAGGGCCCAAGAGACCCAGTACTTC. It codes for CASSQDRAQETQYF.

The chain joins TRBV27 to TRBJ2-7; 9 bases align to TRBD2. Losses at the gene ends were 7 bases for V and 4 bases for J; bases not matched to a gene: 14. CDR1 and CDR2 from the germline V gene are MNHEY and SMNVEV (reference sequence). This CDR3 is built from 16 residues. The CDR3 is CASIHRASGAVYEQYF. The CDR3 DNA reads TGTGCCAGCATCCACAGGGCTAGCGGGGCGGTTTACGAGCAGTACTTC.

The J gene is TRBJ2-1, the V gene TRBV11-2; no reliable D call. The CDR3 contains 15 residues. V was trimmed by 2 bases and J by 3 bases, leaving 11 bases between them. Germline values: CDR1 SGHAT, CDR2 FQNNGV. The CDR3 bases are TGTGCCAGCAGCTTATTCGTCCTTTACTACAATGAGCAGTTCTTC. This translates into CASSLFVLYYNEQFF.

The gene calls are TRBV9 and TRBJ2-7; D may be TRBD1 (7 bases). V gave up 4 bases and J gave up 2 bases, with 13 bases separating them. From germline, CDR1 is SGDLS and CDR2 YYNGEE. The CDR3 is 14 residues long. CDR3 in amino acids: CASSPEGAAYEQYF. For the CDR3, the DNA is TGTGCCAGCAGCCCGGAGGGGGCTGCCTACGAGCAGTACTTC.

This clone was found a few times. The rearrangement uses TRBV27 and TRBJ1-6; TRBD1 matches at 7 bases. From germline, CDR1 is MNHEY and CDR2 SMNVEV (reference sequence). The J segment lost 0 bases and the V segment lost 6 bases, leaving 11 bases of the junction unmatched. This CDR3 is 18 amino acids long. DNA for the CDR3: TGTGCCAGCAGCCGGACAGGTTTTATCGGCTCCTATAATTCACCCCTCCACTTT. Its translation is CASSRTGFIGSYNSPLHF.

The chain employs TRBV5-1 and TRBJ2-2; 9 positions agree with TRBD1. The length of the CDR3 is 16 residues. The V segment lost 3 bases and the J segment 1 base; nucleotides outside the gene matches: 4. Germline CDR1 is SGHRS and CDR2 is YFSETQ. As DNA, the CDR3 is TGCGCCAGCAGCTACCGACAGGGGGAGAACACCGGGGAGCTGTTTTTT. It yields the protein CASSYRQGENTGELFF.